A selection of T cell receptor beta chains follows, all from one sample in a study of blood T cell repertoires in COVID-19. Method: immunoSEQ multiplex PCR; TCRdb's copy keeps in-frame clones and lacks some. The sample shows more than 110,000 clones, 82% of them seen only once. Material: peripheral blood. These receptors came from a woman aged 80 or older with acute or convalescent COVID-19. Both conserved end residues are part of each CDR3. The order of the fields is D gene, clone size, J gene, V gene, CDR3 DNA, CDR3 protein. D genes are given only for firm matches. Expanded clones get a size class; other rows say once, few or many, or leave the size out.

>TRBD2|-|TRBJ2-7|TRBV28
TGTGCCAGCAGCAGACTAGCGGGGAGCTCCTACGAGCAGTACTTC
CASSRLAGSSYEQYF
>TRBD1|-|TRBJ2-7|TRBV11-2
TGTGCCAGCAGCTTAGTGGGACAGGGCTACGAGCAGTACTTC
CASSLVGQGYEQYF
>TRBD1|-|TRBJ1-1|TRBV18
TGTGCCAGCTCACAGGGGACAGGGTCCTATAACACTGAAGCTTTCTTT
CASSQGTGSYNTEAFF
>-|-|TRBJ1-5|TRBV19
TGTGCCAGTAGTATTCAGGCGAATAGCAATCAGCCCCAGCATTTT
CASSIQANSNQPQHF
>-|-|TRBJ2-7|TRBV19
TGTGCCAGTAGTCCCACCCCCCGGGACAAGGCGTTCTACGAGCAGTACTTC
CASSPTPRDKAFYEQYF
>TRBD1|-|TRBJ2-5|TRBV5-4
TGTGCCAGCAGCCCCCCGGGACAGGGTGGGGAGACCCAGTACTTC
CASSPPGQGGETQYF
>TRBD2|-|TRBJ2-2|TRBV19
TGTGCCAGTAGCTGGGGACTAGCGGGAGGCGCAACCGGGGAGCTGTTTTTT
CASSWGLAGGATGELFF
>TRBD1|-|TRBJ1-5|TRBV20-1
TGCAGTGCTAGTGACAGGGGGCAGCCCCAGCATTTT
CSASDRGQPQHF
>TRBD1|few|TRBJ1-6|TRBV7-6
TGTGCCAGCAGCTTAACCGGGACAGGGCATAATTCACCCCTCCACTTT
CASSLTGTGHNSPLHF
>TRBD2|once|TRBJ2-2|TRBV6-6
TGTGCCAGCAGTTACCCGACTAGCCGGGTAGACGGGGAGCTGTTTTTT
CASSYPTSRVDGELFF
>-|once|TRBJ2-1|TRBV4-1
TGCGCCAGCAGCCAGCCGATGGGGAGGCAGTTCTTC
CASSQPMGRQFF
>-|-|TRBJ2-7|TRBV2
TGTGCCAGCAGCGGGAATATTTTGTCGGGGGAGCAGTACTTC
CASSGNILSGEQYF
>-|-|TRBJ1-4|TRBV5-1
TGCGCCAGCAGCTTGCACTCGGGAACAACTAATGAAAAACTGTTTTTT
CASSLHSGTTNEKLFF
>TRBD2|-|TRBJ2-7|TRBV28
TGTGCCAGCAGCCCAGGGGGGCTAGCGGGGACCGATCCCCTATACGAGCAGTACTTC
CASSPGGLAGTDPLYEQYF
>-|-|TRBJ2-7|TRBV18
TGTGCCAGCTCACCACCGGGACACCTCTCCTACGAGCAGTACTTC
CASSPPGHLSYEQYF
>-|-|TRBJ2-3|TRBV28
TGTGCCAGCAGTTACCCCCCAGGGTTGGGTACGCAGTATTTT
CASSYPPGLGTQYF
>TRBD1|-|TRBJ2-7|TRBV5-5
TGTGCCAGCAACAGACAGGGGTCCTACGAGCAGTACTTC
CASNRQGSYEQYF
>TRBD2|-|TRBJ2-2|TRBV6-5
TGTGCCAGCACACTAGCGGCGAACACCGGGGAGCTGTTTTTT
CASTLAANTGELFF
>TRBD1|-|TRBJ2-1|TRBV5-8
TGTGCCAGCAGCCCTGGACAGGCCTACAATGAGCAGTTCTTC
CASSPGQAYNEQFF
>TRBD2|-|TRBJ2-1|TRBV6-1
TGTGCCAGCAGTGAAGTCATAGGGACTAGCGGGAGTTTAAATGAGCAGTTCTTC
CASSEVIGTSGSLNEQFF
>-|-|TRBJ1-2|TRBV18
TGTGCCAGCTCACAGGGACTGAGGGATGGCTACACCTTC
CASSQGLRDGYTF
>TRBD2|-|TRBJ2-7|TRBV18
TGTGCCAGCTCACCACCGTCAGCGGGGGGTCCCGAGCAGTACTTC
CASSPPSAGGPEQYF
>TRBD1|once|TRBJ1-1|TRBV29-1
TGCAGCGGGGACAGGGGAGATTCCACTGAAGCTTTCTTT
CSGDRGDSTEAFF
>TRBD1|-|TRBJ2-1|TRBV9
TGTGCCAGCACTCCGGGACAGGGGACCGGTGAGCAGTTCTTC
CASTPGQGTGEQFF
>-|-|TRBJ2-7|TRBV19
TGTGCCAGTAGTATAGGGGACGGGGGCGAGCAGTACTTC
CASSIGDGGEQYF
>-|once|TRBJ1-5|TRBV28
TGTGCCAGCAGGTGGAGGGTAGGCAATCAGCCCCAGCATTTT
CASRWRVGNQPQHF
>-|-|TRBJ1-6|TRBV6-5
TGTGCCAGCACTACGGGTAGCTCCTATAATTCACCCCTCCACTTT
CASTTGSSYNSPLHF
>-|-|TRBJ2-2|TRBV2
TGTGCCAGCTCCTTGGTGGGGGGAGACACCGGGGAGCTGTTTTTT
CASSLVGGDTGELFF
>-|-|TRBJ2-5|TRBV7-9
TGTGCCAGCACCGTAGACAGTAAAGAGACCCAGTACTTC
CASTVDSKETQYF
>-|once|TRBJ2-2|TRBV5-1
TGCGCCAGCAGCTCCCTTACAAGGAACACCGGGGAGCTGTTTTTT
CASSSLTRNTGELFF
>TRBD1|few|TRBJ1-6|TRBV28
TGTGCCAGCAGTTTCAAGGGGGCCCATTCACCCCTCCACTTT
CASSFKGAHSPLHF
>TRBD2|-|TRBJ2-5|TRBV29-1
TGCAGCGGGCATAGCGGGGGGGAAGAGACCCAGTACTTC
CSGHSGGEETQYF
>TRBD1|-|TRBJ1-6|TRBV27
TGTGCCAGCAGTTTGTCCCGGGACAGGCATAATTCACCCCTCCACTTT
CASSLSRDRHNSPLHF
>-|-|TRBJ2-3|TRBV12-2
TGTGCAAGTCGCACCCGACTAGCGGGGGAAAAGGGAGATACGCAGTATTTT
CASRTRLAGEKGDTQYF
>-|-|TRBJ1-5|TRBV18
TGTGCCAGCTCACCGGACAAAAACCAGCCCCAGCATTTT
CASSPDKNQPQHF
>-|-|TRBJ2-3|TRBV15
TGTGCGACTGCCAGAGATAGCACAGATACGCAGTATTTT
CATARDSTDTQYF
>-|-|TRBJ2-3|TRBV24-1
TGTGCCACCAGTGATCCCGGACAGCTAAACGCAGATACGCAGTATTTT
CATSDPGQLNADTQYF
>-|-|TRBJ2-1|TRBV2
TGTGCCAGCACAAGGAACAGGGTCCTAACCCCCACCTACAATGAGCAGTTCTTC
CASTRNRVLTPTYNEQFF
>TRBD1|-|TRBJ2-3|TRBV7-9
TGTGCCAGCAGCTCGGTCCCGGGACAGGGAACAGATACGCAGTATTTT
CASSSVPGQGTDTQYF